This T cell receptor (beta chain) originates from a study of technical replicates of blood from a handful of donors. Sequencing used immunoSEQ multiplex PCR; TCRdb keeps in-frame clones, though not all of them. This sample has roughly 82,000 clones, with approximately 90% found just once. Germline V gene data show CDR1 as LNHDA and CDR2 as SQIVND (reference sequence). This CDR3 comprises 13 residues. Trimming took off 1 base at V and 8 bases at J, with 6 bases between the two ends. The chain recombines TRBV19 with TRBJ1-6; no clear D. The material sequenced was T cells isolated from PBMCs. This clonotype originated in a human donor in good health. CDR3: CASSIVGDSPLHF. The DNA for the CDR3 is TGTGCCAGTAGTATAGTGGGCGATTCACCCCTCCACTTT.